This T cell receptor beta chain comes out of a study of regulatory T cells in long-lasting Graves disease. A note on this clonotype: The antigen remains unidentified.

Study-level results: Patients with persistent disease shared 2,741 public clonotypes, outpacing the roughly 970 shared by new patients. There were preferences for TRBV28, TRBJ1-2 and TRBJ2-5 in persistent disease. It was peripheral blood alone, not thyroid tissue, that was studied. Limited sample numbers may have lowered accuracy.

Arm-PCR of CDR3 regions and iRepertoire HTBI primers were the basis on which TCR beta libraries were built. TCRdb reprocessed the multiplex PCR reads with MiXCR, giving one entry per CDR3 protein. The sample yields around 510,000 distinct CDR3 sequences, about a fifth seen once. Time point specified: persistent/refractory GD, antithyroid drugs over 5 years with positive TRAb. Scientists built the TCR library using RNA that was extracted from PBMCs. The germline V gene has CDR1 SGHVS and CDR2 FNYEAQ. The J segment lost 7 bases and the V segment lost 5 bases, leaving 9 bases of the junction unmatched. The CDR3 has 15 residues.

The sequence was obtained from a female donor with Graves disease. Sequences were derived from peripheral blood mononuclear cells (PBMCs), sampled when the disease was refractory, from a patient treated with antithyroid drugs. The genes are TRBV7-6 and TRBJ1-5, with 9 nucleotides matching TRBD1. The CDR3 protein is CASSPGTGFAQPQHF. CDR3 DNA: TGTGCCAGCAGCCCCGGGACAGGGTTTGCGCAGCCCCAGCATTTT. Combining the CDR3 with reference TRBV7-6 and TRBJ1-5 gives the whole variable domain GAGVSQSPRYKVTKRGQDVALRCDPISGHVSLYWYRQALGQGPEFLTYFNYEAQQDKSGLPNDRFSAERPEGSISTLTIQRTEQRDSAMYRCASSPGTGFAQPQHFGDGTRLSIL.